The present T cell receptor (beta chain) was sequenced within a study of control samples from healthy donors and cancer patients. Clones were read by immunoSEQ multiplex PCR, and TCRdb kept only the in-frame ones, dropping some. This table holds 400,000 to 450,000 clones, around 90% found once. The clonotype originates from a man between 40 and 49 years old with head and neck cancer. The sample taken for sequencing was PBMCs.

This chain's CDR3 is CASSPGLVYEKLFF. In nucleotides, the CDR3 is TGTGCCAGCAGCCCGGGCCTGGTCTATGAAAAACTGTTTTTT. This chain links TRBV7-2 with TRBJ1-4; unclear D gene. Germline loops: CDR1 SGHTA, CDR2 FQGNSA. V lost 5 bases and J 6 bases, leaving 13 bases between the germline ends. This CDR3 contains 14 residues.